This entry describes one T cell receptor beta chain. Its antigen remains undetermined. Per-nucleotide qualities are absent, and no much larger clonotype sits a single base away. These data come from a study of a mutant IDH1 vaccine in newly diagnosed glioma (dated by TCRdb to the early 2020s). Background for the entire study: Vaccination started 4-6 weeks after radiotherapy alone, or was given together with temozolomide cycles in the groups whose treatment included chemotherapy. Of the 32 patients who were treated, around 62% were male and approximately 38% were female, and the mean age was around 43 years. Before enrollment, patients had received standard therapy of radiotherapy alone, temozolomide alone, or radiochemotherapy with temozolomide; most received the combination. The week-35 safety follow-up was designated visit V12, and the week-47 end of study was designated visit V13. Peripheral blood was collected at six visits: V03 (baseline), V05, V07, V10, V12 and V13. Longitudinal TCRB deep sequencing was done for some 26 treated patients, wherever samples were available for exploratory analyses. General study outcomes and caveats: The authors noted that analyses of patient blood samples could not be reproduced because of sample limitations. Vaccine-induced immune responses across multiple MHC alleles were detected in 80% to 95% of patients. Availability determined which PBMC samples were chosen for TCRB deep sequencing. Changes in the top peripheral T cell clonotypes picked up by TCRB sequencing did not appear to be linked to pseudoprogression.

Interpreted using the paper, the time point label stands for: week 35, safety follow-up. Every vaccine dose consisted of 300 ug of a 20-mer mutant IDH1 peptide in Montanide, administered subcutaneously together with topical imiquimod. Patients were given eight vaccinations, in weeks 1, 3, 5, 7, 11, 15, 19 and 23, which matched visits V03 through V10. Donors had newly diagnosed WHO grade 3 or 4 IDH1-mutant astrocytomas with loss of nuclear ATRX. The samples were drawn from NOA16, a multicentre, single-arm, open-label phase I trial in Germany that tested a mutant IDH1 peptide vaccine in humans for the first time. Genomic DNA for TCRB sequencing was extracted from EDTA blood using the DNeasy Blood and Tissue Kit. V drops 0 bases and J drops 8 bases, leaving 16 bases in between. Per the germline V gene, SGHAT is the CDR1 and FQNNGV is the CDR2. Its CDR3 holds 16 amino acids, cysteine through phenylalanine. Only the CDR3 DNA stays, 48 bases, in frame from base 1.

Library preparation employed the immunoSEQ multiplex PCR assay. Rearranged TCR beta chain sequences were amplified with the hsTCRB Kit following the manufacturer's protocol. An Illumina MiSeq was used to sequence the TCRB libraries. Processing in the source paper ran as follows. The proprietary platform of the kit vendor was used for demultiplexing, trimming and gene mapping. In TCRdb, the immuneACCESS table is reduced to in-frame sequences with V and J assigned. These tables do not hold every clone; where another copy was compared, an unresolved V gene accounts for under half, and the others remain unexplained. Clone size and V and J calls were adopted from that table, with D and trimming inferred from the DNA. The sample has just under 70,000 clones on record, 80% to 85% of them singletons. The top ten constitute about 12% of the sample.

Recombination linked TRBV11-2 to TRBJ1-4, with a weak D call of TRBD1 (5 bases match). Sequencing was performed on PBMCs, taken from a glioma patient whose treatment included an IDH1 peptide vaccine. This TCR came from a man aged 18 to 30 with glioma. For the CDR3, the sequence is CASSLDQGRVGEKLFF. The nucleotide sequence is given as TGTGCCAGCAGCTTAGATCAGGGCAGGGTTGGGGAAAAACTGTTTTTT.